The clone carrying this T cell receptor (beta chain) showed up just a few times. Preparation of the TCRbeta library was carried out with unique molecular identifiers. TCRdb itself ran the PCR reads through MiXCR, one entry per CDR3 protein. The sample carries more than 90,000 distinct CDR3 sequences, about 8% recorded once. This sample stems from a study of T-cell reconstitution after alpha-beta-depleted transplantation in children. Germline CDR1 reads SGHDN; CDR2 reads FVKESK. The junction had 11 bases not matched to a gene; V was cut back by 0 bases and J by 3 bases. The CDR3 runs 18 residues. This specimen consisted of PBMCs from the stem cell graft donor, obtained from the stem cell graft. This chain joins TRBV14 and TRBJ2-3, with 8 bases aligning to TRBD2. The receptor was derived from a human donor who donated a stem cell graft to a child with congenital amegakaryocytic thrombocytopenia. The CDR3 here is CASSQDLSGRAGTDTQYF. Written as DNA, the CDR3 is TGTGCCAGCAGCCAAGATTTAAGCGGGAGAGCCGGAACAGATACGCAGTATTTT.